The clone carrying this T cell receptor beta chain was recorded a few times. Antigen unknown. This table comes from immunoSEQ multiplex PCR, and its TCRdb copy is limited to in-frame clones, with some not included. The sample lists about 700,000 clones; around 67% were seen once. The healthy adult donors were HIV-negative and reported no recent acute infections or vaccinations. With V trimmed by 5 bases and J by 4 bases, 10 bases remained unmatched. The CDR3 covers 17 residues. Germline CDR1 reads SQVTM; CDR2 reads ANQGSEA. This entry comes from a study of shared clonotypes between healthy human individuals. Study details: Each donor's CD8 memory used one plate, CD8 naive two, each CD4 subset three.

Regarding the study as a whole: Among non-shared clonotypes, generation probabilities were lower than among those shared by all four donors.

The sequencing sample was made of memory CD4+ T cells sorted from blood. Subset given: CD45RA-negative fraction. The chain couples TRBV29-1 to TRBJ2-5, with TRBD2 identical over 16 bases. The receptor's source is a woman between 25 and 40 years old in good health. CDR3 amino acids: CSVTPGLAGGAGETQYF. The CDR3 nucleotides read TGCAGCGTTACCCCGGGACTAGCGGGAGGGGCGGGAGAGACCCAGTACTTC.